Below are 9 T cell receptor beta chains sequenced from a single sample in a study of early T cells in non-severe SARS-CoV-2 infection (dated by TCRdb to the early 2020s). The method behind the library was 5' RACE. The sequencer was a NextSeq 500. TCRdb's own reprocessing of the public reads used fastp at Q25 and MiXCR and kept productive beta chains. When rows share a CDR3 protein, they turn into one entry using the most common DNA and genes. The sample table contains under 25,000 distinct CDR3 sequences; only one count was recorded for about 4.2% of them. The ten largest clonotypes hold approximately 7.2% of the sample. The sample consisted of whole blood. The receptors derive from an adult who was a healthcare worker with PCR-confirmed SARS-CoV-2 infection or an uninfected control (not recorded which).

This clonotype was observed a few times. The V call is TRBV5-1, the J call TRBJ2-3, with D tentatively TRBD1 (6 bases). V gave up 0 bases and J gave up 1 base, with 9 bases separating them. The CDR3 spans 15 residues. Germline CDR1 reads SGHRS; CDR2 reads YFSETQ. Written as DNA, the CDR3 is TGCGCCAGCAGCTTGGACAGGGTGGGCACAGATACGCAGTATTTT. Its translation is CASSLDRVGTDTQYF.

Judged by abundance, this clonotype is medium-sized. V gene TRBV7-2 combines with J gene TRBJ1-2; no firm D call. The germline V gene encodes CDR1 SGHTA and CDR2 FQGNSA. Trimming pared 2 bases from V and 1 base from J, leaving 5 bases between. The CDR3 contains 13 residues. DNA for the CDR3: TGTGCCAGCAGCTTACCAGATAACTATGGCTACACCTTC. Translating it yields CASSLPDNYGYTF.

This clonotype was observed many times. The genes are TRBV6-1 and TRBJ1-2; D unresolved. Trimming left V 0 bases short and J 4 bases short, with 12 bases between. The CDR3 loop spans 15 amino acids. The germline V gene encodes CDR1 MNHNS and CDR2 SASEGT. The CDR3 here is CASSEAWYGTYGYTF. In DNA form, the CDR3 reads TGTGCCAGCAGTGAAGCTTGGTACGGAACCTATGGCTACACCTTC.

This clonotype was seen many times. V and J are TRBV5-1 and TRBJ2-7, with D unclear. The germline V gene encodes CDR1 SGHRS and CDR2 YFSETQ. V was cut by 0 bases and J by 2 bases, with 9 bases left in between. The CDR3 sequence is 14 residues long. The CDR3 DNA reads TGCGCCAGCAGCTTGGGGTCATCTGCCTACGAGCAGTACTTC. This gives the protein CASSLGSSAYEQYF.

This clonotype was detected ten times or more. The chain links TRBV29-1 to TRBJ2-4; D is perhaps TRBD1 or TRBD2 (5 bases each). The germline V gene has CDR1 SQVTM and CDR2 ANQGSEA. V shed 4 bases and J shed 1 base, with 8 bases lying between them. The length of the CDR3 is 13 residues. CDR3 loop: CSVARGAKNIQYF. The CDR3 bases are TGCAGCGTTGCCCGGGGCGCCAAAAACATTCAGTACTTC.

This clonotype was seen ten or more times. The CDR3, as DNA: TGTGCCAGCAGTTTACGGGACAGTCAGACAGATACGCAGTATTTT. Amino acid sequence: CASSLRDSQTDTQYF. The J gene is TRBJ2-3, the V gene TRBV6-6, with 7 bases aligning to TRBD1. The CDR3 is made up of 15 amino acids. The J segment lost 3 bases and the V segment lost 4 bases, leaving 7 bases of the junction unmatched. In germline, CDR1 is MNHNY, CDR2 SVGAGI (reference sequence).

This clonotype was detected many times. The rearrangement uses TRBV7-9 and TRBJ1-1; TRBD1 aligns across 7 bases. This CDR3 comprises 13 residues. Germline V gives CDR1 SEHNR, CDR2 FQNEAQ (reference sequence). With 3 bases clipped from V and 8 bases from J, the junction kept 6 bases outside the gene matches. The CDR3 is CASSLTGTQEAFF. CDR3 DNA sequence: TGTGCCAGCAGCTTGACAGGGACCCAAGAAGCTTTCTTT.

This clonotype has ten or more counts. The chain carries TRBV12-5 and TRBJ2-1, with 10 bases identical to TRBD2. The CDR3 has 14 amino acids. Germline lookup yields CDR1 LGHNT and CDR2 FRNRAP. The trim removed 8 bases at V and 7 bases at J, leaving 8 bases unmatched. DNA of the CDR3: TGTGCTAGTAAAGGACTAGCGGATCTTAATGAGCAGTTCTTC. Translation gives CASKGLADLNEQFF. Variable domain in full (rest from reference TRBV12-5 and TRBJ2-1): DARVTQTPRHKVTEMGQEVTMRCQPILGHNTVFWYRQTMMQGLELLAYFRNRAPLDDSGMPKDRFSAEMPDATLATLKIQPSEPRDSAVYFCASKGLADLNEQFFGPGTRLTVL.

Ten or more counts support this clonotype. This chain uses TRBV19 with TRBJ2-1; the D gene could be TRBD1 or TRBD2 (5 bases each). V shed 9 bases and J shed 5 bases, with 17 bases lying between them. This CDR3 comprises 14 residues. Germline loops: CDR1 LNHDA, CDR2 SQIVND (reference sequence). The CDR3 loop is CASGTEVLHNEQFF. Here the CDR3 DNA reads TGTGCCAGCGGGACGGAGGTTCTCCACAATGAGCAGTTCTTC.